Below are 20 T cell receptor beta chains sequenced from a single sample in a study of CD8+CD57+ T cells in acquired aplastic anemia. TCR beta VDJ and CDR3 were profiled, and genomic DNA was the template. TCRdb redid the calling of the reads with MiXCR, one entry per CDR3 protein. The sample lists more than 150,000 distinct CDR3 sequences; over 40% were seen once. Patients picked for sequencing had shown CD8+CD57+ cell expansion detected by flow cytometry. Sequencing used sorted CD4+, CD8+, or CD8+CD57+ T cells (not recorded which) from PBMCs. The receptors derive from a human donor with aplastic anemia.

This clonotype showed up many times. The rearrangement joins TRBV7-2 to TRBJ2-5; D is unclear. CDR1 SGHTA and CDR2 FQGNSA come from the germline V gene. The CDR3 spans 16 residues. V dropped 4 bases and J dropped 7 bases, with 22 bases sitting between them. CDR3 protein: CASSSDVSGPTGTQYF. In DNA, the CDR3 is TGTGCCAGCAGCTCCGATGTGTCAGGACCCACGGGGACCCAGTACTTC.

The chain links TRBV20-1 to TRBJ2-7; 7 nucleotides agree with TRBD1. Germline loops: CDR1 DFQATT, CDR2 SNEGSKA (reference sequence). CDR3 size: 13 residues. The ends lost 4 bases at V and 9 bases at J; junction bases unmatched: 12. CDR3 sequence reads: CSATPGQPLGQYF. DNA for the CDR3: TGCAGTGCTACCCCGGGACAGCCCCTAGGGCAGTACTTC.

About this clonotype: A clone one base away is much larger, so this may be a read error. The J gene is TRBJ2-7, the V gene TRBV5-1; TRBD1 aligns across 8 bases. The germline V gene encodes CDR1 SGHRS and CDR2 YFSETQ. The CDR3 contains 15 residues. The J segment lost 0 bases and the V segment lost 4 bases, leaving 6 bases of the junction unmatched. The CDR3 here is CASSRDRGSSYEQYF. The CDR3 DNA sequence: TGCGCCAGCAGCCGAGACAGGGGTAGCTCCTACGAGCAGTACTTC.

This clonotype was detected many times. The chain carries TRBV2 and TRBJ1-5; 9 bases are a match to TRBD1. This CDR3 comprises 14 residues. V dropped 8 bases and J dropped 7; count of bases not matched to a gene: 9. Germline V CDR1 and CDR2: SNHLY, FYNNEI. CDR3 in amino acids: CASGAQGARQPQHF. The DNA of the CDR3 is TGTGCCAGCGGCGCACAGGGGGCTAGGCAGCCCCAGCATTTT.

The J gene is TRBJ1-1, the V gene TRBV5-1; perhaps TRBD1 as D (5 bases). The CDR3 loop spans 16 amino acids. Per the germline V gene, CDR1 is SGHRS and CDR2 is YFSETQ. Deletions cut 0 bases from V and 0 bases from J, with 12 bases between. The CDR3 DNA reads TGCGCCAGCAGCTTGGCCGGGGGGGAGGTGAACACTGAAGCTTTCTTT. It specifies CASSLAGGEVNTEAFF.

Concerning this clonotype itself: A much larger clone differs by one base, so this may be a read error. CDR3 nucleotides: TGTGCCAGCAGGGGAGCCGGGGAGCTGTTTTTT. It encodes CASRGAGELFF. This sequence joins TRBV12-3 or TRBV12-4 and TRBJ2-2; TRBD2 is a possible D gene (5 bases). The CDR3 runs to 11 residues. V was trimmed by 6 bases and J by 6 bases, leaving 5 bases between them.

Comments on this clonotype: A junction end diverges from the germline sequence, so it may reflect a read error. V usage is TRBV2 and J usage is TRBJ1-6; a weak D match, TRBD1 (5 bases). The CDR3 is 13 amino acids. Looked up from germline, CDR1 is SNHLY and CDR2 is FYNNEI. CDR3 sequence (DNA): TGTGCCACCGCCCAAAGGGGTAACTCACCCCTCTACTTT. It yields the protein CATAQRGNSPLYF. The complete variable domain, with remaining parts taken from reference TRBV2 and TRBJ1-6, reads EPEVTQTPSHQVTQMGQEVILRCVPISNHLYFYWYRQILGQKVEFLVSFYNNEISEKSEIFDDQFSVERPDGSNFTLKIRSTKLEDSAMYFCATAQRGNSPLYFGNGTRLTVT.

Regarding this clonotype: Since a much larger clone is just one base distant, this may be a read error. V gene TRBV6-2 or TRBV6-3 combines with J gene TRBJ1-1, with D perhaps TRBD1 (5 bases). The CDR3 runs to 12 residues. Germline values: CDR1 MNHEY, CDR2 SVGEGT. This CDR3 reads CASSRRGVEALF. The CDR3, as DNA: TGTGCCAGCAGTCGAAGAGGGGTTGAAGCTCTCTTT.

Worth noting for this clonotype: A much larger clone differs by one base, so this may be a read error. The chain recombines TRBV20-1 with TRBJ1-1, with a weak D call TRBD1 (5 bases). CDR3 length: 8 residues. Germline assignment: CDR1 DFQATT and CDR2 SNEGSKA (reference sequence). The CDR3 here is CKSSGALF. CDR3 nucleotides: TGCAAAAGTTCTGGGGCTCTCTTT.

On this clonotype: Given a much more abundant clone one base away, this may be a read error. J is TRBJ2-1 and V is TRBV11-2; D ambiguous. CDR1 and CDR2 from the germline V gene are SGHAT and FQNNGV. The CDR3 runs 14 residues. V dropped 0 bases and J dropped 12 bases, with 15 bases sitting between them. In DNA, the CDR3 is TGTGCCAGCAGCTTAGAATGGGCTACGTATGGGCAGTTCTTC. Protein sequence: CASSLEWATYGQFF.

CDR3 coding DNA: TGTGCCAGCAGCCCCGGGGGGGGCTACGAGCAGTACTTC. Translation: CASSPGGGYEQYF. The rearrangement links TRBV7-3 to TRBJ2-7; 8 positions match TRBD2. The CDR3 is 13 amino acids. V shed 5 bases, J shed 3 bases, and the junction held 3 bases outside the gene matches. The germline V gene has CDR1 SGHTA and CDR2 FQGTGA.

At least ten counts were recorded for this clonotype. The CDR3 protein is CSARGQGGETQYF. DNA for the CDR3: TGCAGCGCCCGGGGACAGGGGGGGGAGACCCAGTACTTC. This chain joins TRBV29-1 and TRBJ2-5; 11 bases are a match to TRBD1. V dropped 7 bases and J dropped 5; count of bases not matched to a gene: 6. Per the germline V gene, CDR1 is SQVTM and CDR2 is ANQGSEA. The CDR3 consists of 13 residues.

The V gene is TRBV6-2 or TRBV6-3, the J gene TRBJ2-3, with D perhaps being TRBD1 or TRBD2 (6 bases each). In germline, CDR1 is MNHEY, CDR2 SVGEGT. This CDR3 is built from 18 residues. Between the trimmed V and J ends, which lost 0 bases and 2 bases, there was a span of 18 bases. The CDR3 region is CASSYSTAGQSITDTQYF. As DNA, the CDR3 is TGTGCCAGCAGTTACTCGACGGCGGGACAATCTATCACAGATACGCAGTATTTT.

This clonotype showed up just a few times. The rearrangement uses TRBV29-1 and TRBJ2-7, with D possibly matching TRBD1 (6 bases). This CDR3 comprises 13 residues. The germline V gene encodes CDR1 SQVTM and CDR2 ANQGSEA. V lost 5 bases and J lost 1, with 12 bases in between. CDR3 in DNA: TGCAGCGTTACGGACAGTGTATCCTACGAGCAGTACTTC. It yields the protein CSVTDSVSYEQYF.

This clonotype was detected a few times. The CDR3 here is CASSPPLSSGRNNEQFF. DNA of the CDR3: TGTGCCAGCTCACCACCTTTATCTAGCGGGAGAAACAATGAGCAGTTCTTC. The chain recombines TRBV18 with TRBJ2-1, with TRBD2 matching 10 bases. The trim removed 0 bases at V and 5 bases at J, leaving 7 bases unmatched. This CDR3 contains 17 residues. The V gene's germline CDR1 is KGHSH and CDR2 LQKENI.

The rearrangement links TRBV5-1 to TRBJ1-2; 8 bases align to TRBD1. With V trimmed by 0 bases and J by 7 bases, 5 bases remained unmatched. The CDR3 is 14 residues long. The germline V gene has CDR1 SGHRS and CDR2 YFSETQ. CDR3 DNA sequence: TGCGCCAGCAGCTTGGTGACAGGGGAGGGTGGCTACACCTTC. Its translation is CASSLVTGEGGYTF.

At least ten counts were recorded for this clonotype. The rearrangement links TRBV7-2 to TRBJ1-3; TRBD1 might be the D (6 bases). Trimming shortened V by 4 bases and J by 8 bases, and 12 bases separated the two germline ends. This CDR3 contains 13 residues. CDR1 and CDR2 from the germline V gene are SGHTA and FQGNSA. In DNA, the CDR3 is TGTGCCAGCAGCTCAGACAGGTCGCACACCATATATTTT. Translating gives CASSSDRSHTIYF.

The chain recombines TRBV11-2 with TRBJ2-3; 8 bases align to TRBD2. V dropped 8 bases and J dropped 4; count of bases not matched to a gene: 11. The CDR3 runs 15 residues. Germline assignment: CDR1 SGHAT and CDR2 FQNNGV. The CDR3 loop is CASSSRRGESDTQYF. DNA of the CDR3: TGTGCCAGCTCATCCCGGCGGGGGGAGTCAGATACGCAGTATTTT.

This clonotype was detected many times. The genes are TRBV27 and TRBJ1-1; possibly TRBD1 for D (5 bases). Germline lookup yields CDR1 MNHEY and CDR2 SMNVEV (reference sequence). The CDR3 extends over 13 amino acids. With 6 bases removed from V and 7 bases from J, the gap between germline ends came to 15 bases. CDR3 coding DNA: TGTGCCAGCAGGGTGGCGGGGGGGAGTGAAGCTTTCTTT. Its protein product is CASRVAGGSEAFF.

This clonotype was picked up many times. The rearrangement links TRBV20-1 to TRBJ1-5; 7 positions match TRBD1. This CDR3 is 15 amino acids long. The germline V gene has CDR1 DFQATT and CDR2 SNEGSKA (reference sequence). The J segment lost 7 bases and the V segment lost 7 bases, leaving 16 bases of the junction unmatched. The CDR3 loop is CSVTSGTVGSQPQHF. In DNA form, the CDR3 reads TGCAGTGTAACGTCCGGGACAGTTGGATCACAGCCCCAGCATTTT.